This T cell receptor (beta chain) was identified during a study of response to subunit inactivated influenza vaccine. Notes on the study in general: With each seasonal influenza vaccination, the authors suggested, few new T cells are recruited.

On this clonotype itself: Its antigen is as yet unknown.

MiXCR, applied by TCRdb to the RT-PCR reads, yields one record per CDR3 protein. The sample yields 800,000 or so distinct CDR3 sequences, 20% to 25% seen once. This material consisted of PBMCs from blood, taken roughly 5 days after vaccination. The sequence was collected from a middle-aged man who received an inactivated influenza vaccine.

The CDR3 bases are TGTGCCAGCAGCTTTCCACGGGGCGAGACCCAGTACTTC. Protein sequence: CASSFPRGETQYF. The chain couples TRBV5-8 to TRBJ2-5; D is possibly TRBD1 or TRBD2 (5 bases each). The CDR3 is 13 amino acids. Germline lookup yields CDR1 SGHTS and CDR2 YDEGEE. V was clipped by 2 bases and J by 5 bases, with 10 bases between them.